The entry below gives a single T cell receptor (beta chain) sequence along with its context. What it binds is not known. This entry belongs to a study of cytomegalovirus exposure and HLA in healthy donors. Vbeta (60) and Jbeta (13) primers were used in the PCR. In the authors' workflow: There were about 88 million unique TCR beta chains by a later count, and 10 million to 12 million of them were shared. Profiled with immunoSEQ multiplex PCR; TCRdb holds only in-frame clones, not every one. V, J and clone size are those of that table, while D and trimming were read from the DNA. The table has roughly 190,000 clones, about 12% seen once. Study results and limitations: In a later analysis, across HLA loci, associated TCR counts were highest for DRB1, lowest for HLA-C. The availability of immune exposure information extended only to CMV serostatus. HLA alleles were associated with fewer than 20,000 TCR beta sequences in a later analysis at 0.05 false discovery rate.

The germline V gene encodes CDR1 MDHEN and CDR2 SYDVKM. The V segment lost 8 bases and the J segment 6 bases; nucleotides outside the gene matches: 10. This CDR3 comprises 15 residues. V gene TRBV28 combines with J gene TRBJ2-2; the match to TRBD1 covers 9 bases. This TCR came from a man aged 45-65 years in good health and CMV-seropositive. Sequenced sample: PBMCs. The DNA of the CDR3 is TGTGCCAGCCTTTCCGGGACAGGGAGGTCCGGGGAGCTGTTTTTT. This encodes CASLSGTGRSGELFF. The full variable domain, rest sourced from reference TRBV28 and TRBJ2-2, is DVKVTQSSRYLVKRTGEKVFLECVQDMDHENMFWYRQDPGLGLRLIYFSYDVKMKEKGDIPEGYSVSREKKERFSLILESASTNQTSMYLCASLSGTGRSGELFFGEGSRLTVL.